This T cell receptor (beta chain) derives from a study of blood T cell repertoires in COVID-19. In the study overall: Acute-phase and convalescent COVID-19 samples originated in the United States, Italy and Spain. Nucleic acid was either cDNA or gDNA, and it came from T cells, B-cell-depleted T cells, or PBMCs.

CDR1 SQVTM and CDR2 ANQGSEA come from the germline V gene. Trimming at V came to 6 bases and at J to 5 bases, leaving 21 bases not matched to a gene. The CDR3 totals 17 residues. In the authors' workflow: The authors estimated nucleated cell counts from reference gene primer amplification. This table comes from immunoSEQ multiplex PCR, and its TCRdb copy is limited to in-frame clones, with some not included. The V and J calls and clone size come from that table; D and trimming were worked out from the DNA. The data contain approximately 170,000 clones, more than 85% of them singletons. This receptor was identified in a young man with acute or convalescent COVID-19. This chain connects TRBV29-1 to TRBJ2-7; 8 positions agree with TRBD1. The sample consisted of peripheral blood. The CDR3 spells CSVVRGQGVSMVDEQYF. The CDR3 DNA reads TGCAGCGTCGTCAGAGGACAGGGTGTTTCTATGGTCGACGAGCAGTACTTC.